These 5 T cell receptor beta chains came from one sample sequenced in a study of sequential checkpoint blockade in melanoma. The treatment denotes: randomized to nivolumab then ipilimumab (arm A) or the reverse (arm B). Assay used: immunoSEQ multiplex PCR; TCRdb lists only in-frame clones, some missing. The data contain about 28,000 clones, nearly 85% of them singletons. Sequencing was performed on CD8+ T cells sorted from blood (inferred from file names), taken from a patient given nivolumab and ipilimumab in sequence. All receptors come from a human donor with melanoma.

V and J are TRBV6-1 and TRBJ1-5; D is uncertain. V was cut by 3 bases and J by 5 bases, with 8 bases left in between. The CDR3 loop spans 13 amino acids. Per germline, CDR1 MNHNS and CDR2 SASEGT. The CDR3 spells CASSEQAHQPQHF. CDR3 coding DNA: TGTGCCAGCAGTGAGCAGGCCCATCAGCCCCAGCATTTT.

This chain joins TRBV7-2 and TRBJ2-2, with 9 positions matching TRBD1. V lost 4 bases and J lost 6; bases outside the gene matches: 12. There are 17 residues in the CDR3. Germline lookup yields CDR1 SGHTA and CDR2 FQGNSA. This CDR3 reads CASSSHRDRVFSGELFF. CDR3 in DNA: TGTGCCAGCAGCTCGCACCGGGACAGGGTATTCTCCGGGGAGCTGTTTTTT.

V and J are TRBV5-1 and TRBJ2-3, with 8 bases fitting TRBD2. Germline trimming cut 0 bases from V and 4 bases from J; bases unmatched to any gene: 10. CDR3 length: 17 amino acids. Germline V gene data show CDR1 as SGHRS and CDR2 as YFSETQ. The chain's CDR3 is CASSLVPAAGVPDTQYF. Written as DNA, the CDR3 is TGCGCCAGCAGCTTGGTCCCGGCAGCGGGGGTCCCAGATACGCAGTATTTT. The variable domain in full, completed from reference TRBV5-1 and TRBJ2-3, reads KAGVTQTPRYLIKTRGQQVTLSCSPISGHRSVSWYQQTPGQGLQFLFEYFSETQRNKGNFPGRFSGRQFSNSRSEMNVSTLELGDSALYLCASSLVPAAGVPDTQYFGPGTRLTVL.

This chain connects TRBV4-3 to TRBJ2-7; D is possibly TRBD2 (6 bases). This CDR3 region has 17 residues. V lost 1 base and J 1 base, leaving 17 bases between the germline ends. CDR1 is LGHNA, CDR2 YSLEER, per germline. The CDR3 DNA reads TGCGCCAGCAGCCAAGGAGTTCAGGGACTCATTTCCTACGAGCAGTACTTC. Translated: CASSQGVQGLISYEQYF.

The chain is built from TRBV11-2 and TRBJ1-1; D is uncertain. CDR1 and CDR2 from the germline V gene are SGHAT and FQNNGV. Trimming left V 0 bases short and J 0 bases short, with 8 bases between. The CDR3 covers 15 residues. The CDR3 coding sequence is TGTGCCAGCAGCTTAGAGGCAGGCCTGAACACTGAAGCTTTCTTT. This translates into CASSLEAGLNTEAFF.